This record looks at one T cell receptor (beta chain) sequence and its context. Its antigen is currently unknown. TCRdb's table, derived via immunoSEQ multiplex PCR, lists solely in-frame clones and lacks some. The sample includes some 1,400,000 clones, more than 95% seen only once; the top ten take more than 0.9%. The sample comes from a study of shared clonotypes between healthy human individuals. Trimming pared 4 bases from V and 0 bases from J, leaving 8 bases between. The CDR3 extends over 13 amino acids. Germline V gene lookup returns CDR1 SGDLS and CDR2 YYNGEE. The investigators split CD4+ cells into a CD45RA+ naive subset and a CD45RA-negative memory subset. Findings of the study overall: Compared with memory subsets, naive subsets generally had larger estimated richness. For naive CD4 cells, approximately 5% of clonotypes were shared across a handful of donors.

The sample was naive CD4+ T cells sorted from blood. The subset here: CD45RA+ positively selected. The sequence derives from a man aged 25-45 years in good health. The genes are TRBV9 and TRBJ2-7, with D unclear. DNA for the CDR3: TGTGCCAGCAGCCCTAGAAGCTCCTACGAGCAGTACTTC. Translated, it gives CASSPRSSYEQYF.